The 29 T cell receptor beta chains in this list originate from one sample, sequenced in a study of CD8+CD57+ T cells in acquired aplastic anemia. TCR beta VDJ and CDR3 profiling used genomic DNA as template. TCRdb re-called the reads with MiXCR, one entry per CDR3 protein. The table lists about 130,000 distinct CDR3 sequences, around 46% of them singletons. Sample: sorted CD4+, CD8+, or CD8+CD57+ T cells (not recorded which) from PBMCs. The receptors stem from a human donor in good health, serving as a control.

This chain connects TRBV10-3 to TRBJ1-2; D remains unclear. The CDR3 runs to 14 residues. The V gene lost 2 bases and the J gene lost 5 bases, with 12 bases spanning the gap. Germline CDR1 reads ENHRY; CDR2 reads SYGVKD. The CDR3 loop is CAISEVLGRYGYTF. The CDR3 DNA sequence: TGTGCCATCAGTGAGGTCCTCGGAAGGTATGGCTACACCTTC.

The chain has TRBV10-1 and TRBJ1-1, with 8 positions matching TRBD1. The V segment lost 2 bases and the J segment 8 bases; nucleotides outside the gene matches: 4. The V gene's germline CDR1 is WNHNN and CDR2 SYGVQD (reference sequence). The CDR3 runs to 13 residues. CDR3 in amino acids: CASSEKRDREAFF. For the CDR3, the DNA is TGCGCCAGCAGTGAGAAGCGGGACAGGGAAGCTTTCTTT.

Ten or more counts support this clonotype. This chain connects TRBV27 to TRBJ1-2, with D maybe TRBD1 (5 bases). Germline V CDR1 and CDR2: MNHEY, SMNVEV (reference sequence). There are 14 residues in the CDR3. V lost 5 bases to trimming and J lost 4 bases, with 14 bases between them. This CDR3 is CASSPYDSVYGYTF. The CDR3 DNA reads as TGTGCCAGCAGTCCCTACGACAGTGTCTATGGCTACACCTTC.

V is TRBV29-1 and J is TRBJ2-3, with D tentatively TRBD1 or TRBD2 (6 bases each). Germline V lookup: CDR1 SQVTM, CDR2 ANQGSEA. CDR3 length: 11 amino acids. The CDR3 sequence: CSAREGGTQYF. The CDR3 DNA reads as TGCAGTGCTAGAGAGGGGGGTACGCAGTATTTT.

This chain joins TRBV2 and TRBJ2-5, with TRBD2 identical over 13 bases. Germline V gene data show CDR1 as SNHLY and CDR2 as FYNNEI. The V segment lost 6 bases and the J segment 6 bases; nucleotides outside the gene matches: 10. The CDR3 covers 16 residues. CDR3 loop: CASRETSGGPSKTQYF. Written as DNA, the CDR3 is TGTGCCAGCAGGGAGACTAGCGGGGGGCCCAGCAAGACCCAGTACTTC.

This clonotype was seen more than once but under ten times. V is TRBV9 and J is TRBJ2-7, with D unresolved. V shed 1 base and J shed 9 bases, with 14 bases lying between them. Germline loops: CDR1 SGDLS, CDR2 YYNGEE. This CDR3 region has 13 residues. For the CDR3, the DNA is TGTGCCAGCAGCGTAAGCAGTACGGGTGGGCAGTACTTC. Protein product: CASSVSSTGGQYF.

The genes are TRBV4-2 and TRBJ2-2; D uncertain. The CDR3 contains 14 residues. CDR1 and CDR2 from the germline V gene are LGHNA and YNFKEQ. Trimming took 7 bases from V and 6 from J, leaving 15 bases between them. The chain's CDR3 is CASTPGRGAGELFF. DNA for the CDR3: TGTGCCAGCACCCCCGGCCGTGGAGCCGGGGAGCTGTTTTTT.

This clonotype was recorded a few times. V is TRBV24-1 and J is TRBJ1-5; TRBD1 is a possible D gene (5 bases). Germline V gene data show CDR1 as KGHDR and CDR2 as SFDVKD. V lost 7 bases, J lost 5 bases, and 11 bases lay in between. The CDR3 contains 13 residues. CDR3 DNA sequence: TGTGCCACCAGCGGACCGGGGGATCAGCCCCAGCATTTT. Protein: CATSGPGDQPQHF.

The rearrangement joins TRBV29-1 to TRBJ2-7, with 9 bases that match TRBD1. The V segment lost 6 bases and the J segment 3 bases; nucleotides outside the gene matches: 9. This CDR3 has 14 residues. Germline V gives CDR1 SQVTM, CDR2 ANQGSEA. In nucleotides, the CDR3 is TGCAGCGTGCACCCGGGACAGGGCTACTACGAGCAGTACTTC. It encodes CSVHPGQGYYEQYF.

This clonotype was observed at least ten times. The chain recombines TRBV20-1 with TRBJ2-3, with 8 bases that match TRBD1. With V trimmed by 3 bases and J by 7 bases, 6 bases remained unmatched. Germline V gives CDR1 DFQATT, CDR2 SNEGSKA (reference sequence). The CDR3 is made up of 13 amino acids. CDR3 region: CSASRQGKHTQYF. CDR3 DNA: TGCAGTGCTAGCAGACAGGGGAAACATACGCAGTATTTT.

This clonotype was picked up one time. The chain joins TRBV5-5 to TRBJ2-5; the D is unclear. Germline V lookup: CDR1 SGHKS, CDR2 YYEKEE (reference sequence). V gave up 0 bases and J gave up 0 bases, with 15 bases separating them. CDR3 length: 17 residues. This CDR3 is CASSLGWDAWYQETQYF. CDR3 sequence (DNA): TGTGCCAGCAGCTTGGGTTGGGATGCTTGGTACCAAGAGACCCAGTACTTC.

This clonotype was counted many times. The chain combines TRBV6-1 with TRBJ2-3; no clear D. The CDR3 consists of 13 residues. Trimming cost V 6 bases and J 4 bases, with 11 bases left between them. CDR1 is MNHNS and CDR2 is SASEGT in the germline V gene. CDR3 sequence (DNA): TGTGCCAGCAGCCCTCAAATGCCAGATACGCAGTATTTT. As protein: CASSPQMPDTQYF.

The V gene is TRBV7-9, the J gene TRBJ2-7; D may be TRBD1 or TRBD2 (6 bases each). CDR3 length: 14 residues. CDR1 is SEHNR, CDR2 FQNEAQ, per germline (reference sequence). V was trimmed by 4 bases and J by 2 bases, leaving 12 bases between them. The DNA for the CDR3 is TGTGCCAGCAGCTCGAGGGGGAGGCCCTACGAGCAGTACTTC. Translating it yields CASSSRGRPYEQYF.

V is TRBV2 and J is TRBJ1-3; D is uncertain. CDR1 and CDR2 from the germline V gene are SNHLY and FYNNEI. V was pared by 5 bases and J by 4 bases, with 12 bases between. The CDR3 consists of 14 residues. The CDR3 reads CASSLDPIGNTIYF. The DNA of the CDR3 is TGTGCCAGCAGTCTGGACCCCATCGGAAACACCATATATTTT.

On this clonotype: A much larger clone lies one base from this, so it may be a read error. The chain is built from TRBV6-5 and TRBJ1-2; 9 bases map to TRBD1. The CDR3 length is 13 residues. CDR1 is MNHEY, CDR2 SVGAGI, per germline. The V and J ends lost 6 bases and 12 bases, in that order; junction bases with no gene match: 11. The CDR3 DNA follows: TGTGCCAGCAGCCTACAGGGGGCTGTAGGCCACACCTTC. Its translation is CASSLQGAVGHTF.

The J gene is TRBJ2-7, the V gene TRBV29-1; TRBD2 might be the D (5 bases). The CDR3 extends over 12 amino acids. With 4 bases removed from V and 6 bases from J, the gap between germline ends came to 13 bases. The V gene's germline CDR1 is SQVTM and CDR2 ANQGSEA. The CDR3 bases are TGCAGCGTTGTGGTCGCGGGTGGCGAGCAGTACTTC. Protein sequence: CSVVVAGGEQYF.

This clonotype was recorded a few times. The chain couples TRBV24-1 to TRBJ2-5; weak D call: TRBD1 (5 bases). Germline V gene lookup returns CDR1 KGHDR and CDR2 SFDVKD. This CDR3 has 14 amino acids. V dropped 3 bases and J dropped 0 bases, with 7 bases sitting between them. The CDR3 DNA reads TGTGCCACCAGTGATGTCAGGGACCAAGAGACCCAGTACTTC. This translates into CATSDVRDQETQYF.

With respect to this clonotype: A read error may account for a junction end that differs from germline. This chain links TRBV2 with TRBJ1-4; D may be TRBD1 (6 bases). This CDR3 spans 15 amino acids. The germline gives CDR1 SNHLY, CDR2 FYNNEI. CDR3 in amino acids: CASSFDRRRGERLFF. The CDR3 DNA sequence: TGTGCCAGCAGCTTCGACAGGAGGAGAGGAGAAAGACTGTTTTTT.

This clonotype was found many times. This chain joins TRBV20-1 and TRBJ1-1; 8 nucleotides align to TRBD1. J gave up 4 bases and V 0 bases, and 4 bases lay outside the gene matches. CDR3 length: 14 amino acids. Per the germline V gene, CDR1 is DFQATT and CDR2 is SNEGSKA (reference sequence). The CDR3 nucleotides are TGCAGTGCTAGAGATCCAACAGGGGGCACTGAAGCTTTCTTT. Its protein product is CSARDPTGGTEAFF.

This clonotype appeared many times. The chain employs TRBV18 and TRBJ2-5, with D hard to call. Trimming shortened V by 1 base and J by 4 bases, and 7 bases separated the two germline ends. This CDR3 is built from 13 residues. Per germline, CDR1 KGHSH and CDR2 LQKENI. The CDR3 DNA follows: TGTGCCAGCTCACCACGCGATTCAGAGACCCAGTACTTC. It translates to CASSPRDSETQYF.

This clonotype was observed at least ten times. The genes are TRBV5-5 and TRBJ1-6; D not certain. CDR1 is SGHKS, CDR2 YYEKEE, per germline (reference sequence). V was trimmed by 3 bases and J by 0 bases, leaving 7 bases between them. The length of the CDR3 is 15 residues. The CDR3 DNA follows: TGTGCCAGCAGCTCCACGAGCTCCTATAATTCACCCCTCCACTTT. Translation: CASSSTSSYNSPLHF.

The V gene is TRBV19, the J gene TRBJ1-3; TRBD1 might be the D (6 bases). The CDR3 spans 13 residues. CDR1 and CDR2 (germline): LNHDA, SQIVND (reference sequence). V was clipped by 9 bases and J by 4 bases, with 13 bases between them. CDR3: CAREQGQGNTIYF. The CDR3 DNA reads TGTGCCAGGGAACAGGGACAAGGAAACACCATATATTTT.

This clonotype was found many times. The chain employs TRBV6-1 and TRBJ2-7; 10 bases are shared with TRBD1. CDR1 and CDR2 (germline): MNHNS, SASEGT. Trimming cost V 1 base and J 4 bases; bases outside gene matches: 4. CDR3 length: 15 residues. The CDR3 DNA reads as TGTGCCAGCAGTGAAGTTGGGACAGGGGTATACGAGCAGTACTTC. Translated, it gives CASSEVGTGVYEQYF.

The sample holds many counts of this clonotype. The CDR3 sequence: CASNPGESGYTF. The CDR3 nucleotides read TGTGCCAGTAATCCAGGGGAGAGTGGCTACACCTTC. The rearrangement links TRBV19 to TRBJ1-2; the D gene is possibly TRBD1 (6 bases). CDR3 length equals 12 residues. Germline V gene data show CDR1 as LNHDA and CDR2 as SQIVND (reference sequence). Between the trimmed V and J ends, which lost 7 bases and 7 bases, there was a span of 13 bases.

This sequence joins TRBV2 and TRBJ2-1; D gene uncertain. Germline CDR1 reads SNHLY; CDR2 reads FYNNEI. The ends were cut back, 3 bases at V and 0 bases at J, with 9 bases in the middle. The CDR3 is made up of 15 amino acids. CDR3 nucleotides: TGTGCCAGCAGTGATAGTGAGAGCTCCTACAATGAGCAGTTCTTC. This translates into CASSDSESSYNEQFF.

This clonotype was observed at least ten times. CDR3 nucleotides: TGTGCCAGCAGTCTGCGGGCGGGTGAAGCTTTCTTT. Translated: CASSLRAGEAFF. The rearrangement links TRBV7-6 to TRBJ1-1; no clear D gene. V lost 6 bases to trimming and J lost 7 bases, with 12 bases between them. Germline V lookup: CDR1 SGHVS, CDR2 FNYEAQ. This CDR3 is 12 amino acids long.

This clonotype was counted many times. This chain uses TRBV6-5 with TRBJ2-1; 9 bases line up with TRBD1. The CDR3 contains 15 residues. The V gene's germline CDR1 is MNHEY and CDR2 SVGAGI. The J segment lost 3 bases and the V segment lost 7 bases, leaving 7 bases of the junction unmatched. The CDR3 here is CASTSQGAGYNEQFF. CDR3 coding DNA: TGTGCCAGCACTTCACAGGGGGCAGGCTACAATGAGCAGTTCTTC.

Regarding this clonotype: The CDR3 does not end in the conserved phenylalanine or tryptophan, so this is likely a read error. The V and J genes are TRBV20-1 and TRBJ1-2, with TRBD1 matching 7 bases. Per the germline V gene, CDR1 is DFQATT and CDR2 is SNEGSKA (reference sequence). The CDR3 contains 13 residues. V gave up 2 bases and J gave up 3 bases; unmatched junction bases: 3. The CDR3 loop reads CSARKGADYGYTL. DNA of the CDR3: TGCAGTGCTAGAAAGGGGGCTGACTATGGCTACACCCTC.

The J gene is TRBJ2-1, the V gene TRBV7-8; possibly TRBD1 for D (6 bases). The V end lost 5 bases, the J end lost 5 bases, and 10 bases lay between the germline ends. CDR3 length: 13 amino acids. Germline values: CDR1 SGHVS, CDR2 FQNEAQ. The chain's CDR3 is CASSLGQNNEQFF. In DNA form, the CDR3 reads TGTGCCAGCAGCCTAGGACAGAACAATGAGCAGTTCTTC. Drawing the rest from reference TRBV7-8 and TRBJ2-1, the complete variable domain is GAGVSQSPRYKVAKRGQDVALRCDPISGHVSLFWYQQALGQGPEFLTYFQNEAQLDKSGLPSDRFFAERPEGSVSTLKIQRTQQEDSAVYLCASSLGQNNEQFFGPGTRLTVL.